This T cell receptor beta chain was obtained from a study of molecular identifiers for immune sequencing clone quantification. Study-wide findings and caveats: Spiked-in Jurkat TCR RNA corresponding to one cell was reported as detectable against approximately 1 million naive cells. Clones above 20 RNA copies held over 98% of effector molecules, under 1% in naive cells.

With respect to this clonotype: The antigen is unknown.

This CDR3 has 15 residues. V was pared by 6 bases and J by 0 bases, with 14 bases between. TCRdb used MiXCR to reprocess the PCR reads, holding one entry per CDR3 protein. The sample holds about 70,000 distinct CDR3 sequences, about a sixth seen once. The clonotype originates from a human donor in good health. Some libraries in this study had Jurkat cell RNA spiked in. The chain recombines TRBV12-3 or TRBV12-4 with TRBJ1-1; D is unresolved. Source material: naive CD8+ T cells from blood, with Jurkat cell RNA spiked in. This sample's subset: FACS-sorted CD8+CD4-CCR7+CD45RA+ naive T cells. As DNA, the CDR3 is TGTGCCAGCAGCCACCTCAATATCATGAACACTGAAGCTTTCTTT. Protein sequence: CASSHLNIMNTEAFF.